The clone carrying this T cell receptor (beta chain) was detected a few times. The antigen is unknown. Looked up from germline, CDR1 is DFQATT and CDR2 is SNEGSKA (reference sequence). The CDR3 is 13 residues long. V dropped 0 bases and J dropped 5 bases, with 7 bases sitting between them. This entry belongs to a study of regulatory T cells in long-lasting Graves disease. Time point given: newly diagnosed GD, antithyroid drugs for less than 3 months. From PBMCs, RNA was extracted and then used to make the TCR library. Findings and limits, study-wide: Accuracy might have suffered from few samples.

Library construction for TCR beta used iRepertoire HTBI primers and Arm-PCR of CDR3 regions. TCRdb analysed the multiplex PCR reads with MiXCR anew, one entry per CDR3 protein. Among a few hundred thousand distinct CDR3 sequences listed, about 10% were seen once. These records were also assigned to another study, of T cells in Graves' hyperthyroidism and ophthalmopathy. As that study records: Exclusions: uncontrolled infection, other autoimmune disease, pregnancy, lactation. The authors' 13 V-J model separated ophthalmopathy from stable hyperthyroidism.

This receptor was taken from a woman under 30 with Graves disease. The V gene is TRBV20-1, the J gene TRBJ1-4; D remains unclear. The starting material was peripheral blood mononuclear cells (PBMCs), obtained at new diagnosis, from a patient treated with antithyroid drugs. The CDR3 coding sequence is TGCAGTGCTAGAGATCGAGGGAATGAAAAACTGTTTTTT. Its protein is CSARDRGNEKLFF.